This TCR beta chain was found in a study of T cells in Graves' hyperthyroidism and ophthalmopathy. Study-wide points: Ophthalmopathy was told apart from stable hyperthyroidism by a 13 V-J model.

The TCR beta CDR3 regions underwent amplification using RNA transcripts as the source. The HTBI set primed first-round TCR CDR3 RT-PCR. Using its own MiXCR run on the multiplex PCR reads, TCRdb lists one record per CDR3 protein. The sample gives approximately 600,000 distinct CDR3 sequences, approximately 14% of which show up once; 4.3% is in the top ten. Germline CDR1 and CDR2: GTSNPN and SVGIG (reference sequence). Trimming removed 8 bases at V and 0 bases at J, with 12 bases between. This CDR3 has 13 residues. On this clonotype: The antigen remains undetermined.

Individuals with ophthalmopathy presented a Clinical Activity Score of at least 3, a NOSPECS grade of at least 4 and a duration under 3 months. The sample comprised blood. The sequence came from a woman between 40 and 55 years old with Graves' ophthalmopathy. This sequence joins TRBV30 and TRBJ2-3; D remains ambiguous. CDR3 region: CASDLGSTDTQYF. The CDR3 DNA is TGTGCCAGCGATCTAGGGAGCACAGATACGCAGTATTTT.